These 11 T cell receptor beta chains share one sample of origin, sequenced in a study of siplizumab effects on memory and regulatory T cells. Data came from immunoSEQ multiplex PCR; TCRdb stores just in-frame clones and leaves some out. Of about 100,000 clones listed, 92% were seen once; the top ten hold around 0.73%. The specimen was Tregs sorted from blood. These receptors were taken from a human donor in good health.

This clone came up a few times. The chain carries TRBV7-3 and TRBJ2-3, with 9 bases identical to TRBD2. Germline lookup yields CDR1 SGHTA and CDR2 FQGTGA. After removal of 2 bases from V and 0 bases from J, the junction contained 0 bases not matched to a gene. This CDR3 is 15 amino acids long. CDR3 nucleotide sequence: TGTGCCAGCAGCTTACTAGCGGGAAGCACAGATACGCAGTATTTT. Encoded protein: CASSLLAGSTDTQYF. Drawing the rest from reference TRBV7-3 and TRBJ2-3, the complete variable domain is GAGVSQTPSNKVTEKGKYVELRCDPISGHTALYWYRQSLGQGPEFLIYFQGTGAADDSGLPNDRFFAVRPEGSVSTLKIQRTERGDSAVYLCASSLLAGSTDTQYFGPGTRLTVL.

The chain links TRBV2 to TRBJ2-1; 12 nucleotides align to TRBD2. Trimming removed 4 bases from V and 11 bases from J; junction bases left unmatched: 15. The CDR3 contains 17 residues. CDR1 SNHLY and CDR2 FYNNEI come from the germline V gene. The CDR3 here is CASSGDRTWTSGTKQFF. CDR3 DNA: TGTGCCAGCAGTGGCGATCGAACGTGGACTAGCGGGACTAAGCAGTTCTTC.

The rearrangement uses TRBV6-1 and TRBJ1-1; D ambiguous. CDR1 is MNHNS and CDR2 is SASEGT in the germline V gene. V was pared by 5 bases and J by 0 bases, with 10 bases between. This CDR3 is 14 amino acids long. The CDR3 protein is CASSQQWMNTEAFF. CDR3 in DNA: TGTGCCAGCAGTCAACAGTGGATGAACACTGAAGCTTTCTTT.

The genes are TRBV7-2 and TRBJ1-2, with D possibly TRBD1 on 5 matching bases. Trimming took 4 bases from V and 5 from J, leaving 14 bases between them. Germline-derived CDR1 and CDR2 are SGHTA and FQGNSA. The CDR3 extends over 14 amino acids. The CDR3 here is CASSSPTADYGYTF. The DNA of the CDR3 is TGTGCCAGCAGCTCCCCGACAGCCGATTATGGCTACACCTTC.

V usage is TRBV29-1 and J usage is TRBJ1-1; tentatively, D is TRBD1 (5 bases). CDR1 SQVTM and CDR2 ANQGSEA come from the germline V gene. Trimming cost V 1 base and J 0 bases, with 9 bases left between them. The CDR3 runs 14 residues. The CDR3 DNA reads as TGCAGCGTTGAAGGAAACAGGTTGAACACTGAAGCTTTCTTT. Translation: CSVEGNRLNTEAFF. The variable domain in full, with the rest retrieved from reference TRBV29-1 and TRBJ1-1, is SAVISQKPSRDICQRGTSLTIQCQVDSQVTMMFWYRQQPGQSLTLIATANQGSEATYESGFVIDKFPISRPNLTFSTLTVSNMSPEDSSIYLCSVEGNRLNTEAFFGQGTRLTVV.

This clone was detected only once. The genes are TRBV19 and TRBJ2-7, with 7 bases aligning to TRBD2. The CDR3 is 13 residues long. The J segment lost 4 bases and the V segment lost 2 bases, leaving 2 bases of the junction unmatched. CDR1 and CDR2 from the germline V gene are LNHDA and SQIVND (reference sequence). CDR3 region: CASSIQGGYEQYF. CDR3 nucleotide sequence: TGTGCCAGTAGTATACAGGGAGGGTACGAGCAGTACTTC.

V gene TRBV27 combines with J gene TRBJ2-2; the D gene could be TRBD1 or TRBD2 (7 bases each). Trimming removed 4 bases at V and 1 base at J, with 19 bases between. From germline, CDR1 is MNHEY and CDR2 SMNVEV (reference sequence). The CDR3 has 18 amino acids. Here the CDR3 DNA reads TGTGCCAGCAGTTCGACTAGCCCAGGGGGAATGAACACCGGGGAGCTGTTTTTT. Translation: CASSSTSPGGMNTGELFF.

Here the CDR3 reads CSVEPYGGGSLTDTQYF. CDR3 in DNA: TGCAGCGTTGAACCCTACGGTGGCGGGAGTCTCACAGATACGCAGTATTTT. The chain is built from TRBV29-1 and TRBJ2-3; TRBD2 agrees at 7 bases. The CDR3 consists of 17 residues. The V segment lost 2 bases and the J segment 2 bases; nucleotides outside the gene matches: 13. Germline loops: CDR1 SQVTM, CDR2 ANQGSEA.

The CDR3 DNA sequence: TGTGCCAGTAGAGGACGGGAGACTTACAATGAGCAGTTCTTC. This codes for CASRGRETYNEQFF. V usage is TRBV19 and J usage is TRBJ2-1; D is possibly TRBD2 (6 bases). The V end lost 6 bases, the J end lost 4 bases, and 13 bases lay between the germline ends. Germline CDR1 is LNHDA and CDR2 is SQIVND (reference sequence). The CDR3 extends over 14 amino acids.

The rearrangement joins TRBV7-6 to TRBJ2-7; no firm D call. The CDR3 loop spans 14 amino acids. Germline V gene sequence: CDR1 SGHVS, CDR2 FNYEAQ. With 0 bases removed from V and 0 bases from J, the gap between germline ends came to 6 bases. The CDR3 bases are TGTGCCAGCAGCTTAGCCGTTAGCTCCTACGAGCAGTACTTC. Protein sequence: CASSLAVSSYEQYF.

The chain employs TRBV14 and TRBJ2-5; D gene ambiguous. CDR3 size: 13 residues. V dropped 1 base and J dropped 5 bases, with 8 bases sitting between them. CDR1 SGHDN and CDR2 FVKESK come from the germline V gene. The CDR3 bases are TGTGCCAGCAGCCAAGCGAACAGTGAGACCCAGTACTTC. Translated: CASSQANSETQYF.